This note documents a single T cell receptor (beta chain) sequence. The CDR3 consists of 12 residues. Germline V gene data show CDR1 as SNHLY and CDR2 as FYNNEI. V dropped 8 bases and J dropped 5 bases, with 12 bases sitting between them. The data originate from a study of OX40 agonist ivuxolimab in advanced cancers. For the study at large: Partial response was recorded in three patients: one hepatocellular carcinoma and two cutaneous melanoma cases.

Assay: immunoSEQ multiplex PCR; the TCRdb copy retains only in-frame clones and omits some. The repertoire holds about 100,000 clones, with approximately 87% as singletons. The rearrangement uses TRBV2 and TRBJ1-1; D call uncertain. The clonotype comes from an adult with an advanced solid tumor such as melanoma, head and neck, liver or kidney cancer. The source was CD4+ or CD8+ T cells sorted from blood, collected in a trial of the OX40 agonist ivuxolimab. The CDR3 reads CASDDRGTEAFF. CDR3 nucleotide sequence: TGTGCCAGCGACGATCGAGGGACTGAAGCTTTCTTT.